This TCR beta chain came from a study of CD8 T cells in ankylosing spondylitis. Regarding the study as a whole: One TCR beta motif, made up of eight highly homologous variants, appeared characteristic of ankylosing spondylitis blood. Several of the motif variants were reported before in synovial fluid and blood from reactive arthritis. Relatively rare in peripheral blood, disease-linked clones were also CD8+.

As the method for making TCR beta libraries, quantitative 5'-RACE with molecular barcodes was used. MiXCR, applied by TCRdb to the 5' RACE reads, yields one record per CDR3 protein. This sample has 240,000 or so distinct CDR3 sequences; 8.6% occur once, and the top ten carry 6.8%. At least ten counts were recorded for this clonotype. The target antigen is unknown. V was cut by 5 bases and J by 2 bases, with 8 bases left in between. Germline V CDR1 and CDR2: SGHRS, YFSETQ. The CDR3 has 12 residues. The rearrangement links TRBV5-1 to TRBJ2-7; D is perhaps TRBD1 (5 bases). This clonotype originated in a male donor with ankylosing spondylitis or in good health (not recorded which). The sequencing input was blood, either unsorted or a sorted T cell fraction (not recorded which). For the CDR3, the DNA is TGCGCCAGCAGGACGGACACCTACGAGCAGTACTTC. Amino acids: CASRTDTYEQYF. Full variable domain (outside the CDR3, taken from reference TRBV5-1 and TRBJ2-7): KAGVTQTPRYLIKTRGQQVTLSCSPISGHRSVSWYQQTPGQGLQFLFEYFSETQRNKGNFPGRFSGRQFSNSRSEMNVSTLELGDSALYLCASRTDTYEQYFGPGTRLTVT.